This record covers a single T cell receptor (beta chain). The CDR3 totals 13 residues. Trimming pared 0 bases from V and 8 bases from J, leaving 9 bases between. The germline gives CDR1 SGDLS, CDR2 YYNGEE. Assay used: immunoSEQ multiplex PCR; TCRdb lists only in-frame clones, some missing. The repertoire holds about 36,000 clones, 93% seen once, with roughly 0.4% in the top ten. This entry is derived from a study of T cell changes during pregnancy in multiple sclerosis. This TCR was recovered from a female donor with multiple sclerosis, enrolled in a pregnancy study. The sample here was CD4+ T cells from peripheral blood mononuclear cells, taken in the first trimester of pregnancy. The chain links TRBV9 to TRBJ2-1, with D possibly matching TRBD2 (5 bases). The CDR3 DNA follows: TGTGCCAGCAGCGTAGATCTAGCCCATGAGCAGTTCTTC. This gives the protein CASSVDLAHEQFF.